This TCR beta chain was recovered during a study of blood T cell repertoires in COVID-19. The CDR3 runs 15 residues. The germline V gene encodes CDR1 SGHAT and CDR2 FQNNGV. V lost 3 bases and J lost 4; bases outside the gene matches: 9. Sequenced by immunoSEQ multiplex PCR; TCRdb stores in-frame clones only, minus some. Counted here are about 160,000 clones, 80% to 90% occurring once; the ten biggest clones make up around 3.9%. This clonotype was sampled from a woman between 55 and 75 years old who had recovered from COVID-19. V and J are TRBV11-2 and TRBJ2-7; TRBD1 matches 7 bases. Material: peripheral blood. The CDR3 reads CASSLAGTEFYEQYF. The CDR3 DNA follows: TGTGCCAGCAGCTTGGCCGGGACAGAGTTTTACGAGCAGTACTTC.